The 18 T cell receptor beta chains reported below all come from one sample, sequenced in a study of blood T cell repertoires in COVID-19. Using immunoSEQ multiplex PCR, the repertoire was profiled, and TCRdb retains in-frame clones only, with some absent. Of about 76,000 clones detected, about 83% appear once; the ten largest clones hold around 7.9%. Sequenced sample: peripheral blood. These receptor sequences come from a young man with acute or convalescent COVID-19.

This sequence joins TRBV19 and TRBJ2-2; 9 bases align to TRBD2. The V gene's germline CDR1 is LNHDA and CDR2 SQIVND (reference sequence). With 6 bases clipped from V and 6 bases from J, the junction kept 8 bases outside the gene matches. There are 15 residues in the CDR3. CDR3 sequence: CASRWTSATPGELFF. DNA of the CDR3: TGTGCCAGTAGGTGGACTAGCGCTACCCCCGGGGAGCTGTTTTTT.

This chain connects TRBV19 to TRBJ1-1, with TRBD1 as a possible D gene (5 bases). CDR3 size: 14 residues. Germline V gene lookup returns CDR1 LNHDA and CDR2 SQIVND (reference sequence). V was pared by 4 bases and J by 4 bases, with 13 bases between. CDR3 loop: CASSTGPGGTEAFF. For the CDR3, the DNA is TGTGCCAGTAGTACGGGACCGGGGGGCACTGAAGCTTTCTTT.

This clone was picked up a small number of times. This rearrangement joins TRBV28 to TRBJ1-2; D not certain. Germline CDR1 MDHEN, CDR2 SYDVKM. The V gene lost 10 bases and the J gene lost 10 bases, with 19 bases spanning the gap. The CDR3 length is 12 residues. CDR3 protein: CATLSTMLDYTF. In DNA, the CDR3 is TGTGCCACCCTGTCAACTATGTTAGACTACACCTTC.

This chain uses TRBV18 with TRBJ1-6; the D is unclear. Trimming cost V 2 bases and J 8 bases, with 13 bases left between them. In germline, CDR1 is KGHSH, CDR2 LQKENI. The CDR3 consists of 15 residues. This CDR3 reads CASSPSTGRDSPLHF. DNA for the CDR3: TGTGCCAGCTCACCATCGACGGGGAGAGATTCACCCCTCCACTTT.

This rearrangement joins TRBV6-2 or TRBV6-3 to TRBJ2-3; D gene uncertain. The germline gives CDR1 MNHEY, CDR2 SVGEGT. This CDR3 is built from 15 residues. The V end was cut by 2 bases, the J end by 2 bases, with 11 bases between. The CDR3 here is CASSYLADPTDTQYF. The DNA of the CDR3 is TGTGCCAGCAGTTACCTCGCGGATCCCACAGATACGCAGTATTTT.

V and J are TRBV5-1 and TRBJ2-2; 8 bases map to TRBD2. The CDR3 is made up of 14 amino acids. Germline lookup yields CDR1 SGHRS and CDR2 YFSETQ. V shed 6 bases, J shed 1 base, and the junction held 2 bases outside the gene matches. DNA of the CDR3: TGCGCCAGCACACTAGCGGTGAACACCGGGGAGCTGTTTTTT. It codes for CASTLAVNTGELFF.

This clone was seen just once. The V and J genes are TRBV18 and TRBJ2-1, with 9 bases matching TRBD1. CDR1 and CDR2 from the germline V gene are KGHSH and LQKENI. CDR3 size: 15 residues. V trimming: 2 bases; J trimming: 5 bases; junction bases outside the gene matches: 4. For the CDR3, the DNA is TGTGCCAGCTCACCAGACAGGGGGATCAACAATGAGCAGTTCTTC. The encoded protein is CASSPDRGINNEQFF.

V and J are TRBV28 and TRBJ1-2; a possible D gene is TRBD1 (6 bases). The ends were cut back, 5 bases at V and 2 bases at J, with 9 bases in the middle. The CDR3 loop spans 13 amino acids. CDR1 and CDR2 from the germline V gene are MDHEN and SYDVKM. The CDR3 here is CASSKTGNYGYTF. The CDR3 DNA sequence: TGTGCCAGCAGTAAGACAGGAAACTATGGCTACACCTTC.

CDR3 in DNA: TGTGCCACCAGCAGAGCCCTCAATGAGCAGTTCTTC. Translation: CATSRALNEQFF. The J gene is TRBJ2-1, the V gene TRBV15, with D hard to call. The CDR3 is 12 residues long. CDR1 LNHNV and CDR2 YYDKDF come from the germline V gene (reference sequence). Trimming stripped 1 base from V and 6 bases from J, with 4 bases between.

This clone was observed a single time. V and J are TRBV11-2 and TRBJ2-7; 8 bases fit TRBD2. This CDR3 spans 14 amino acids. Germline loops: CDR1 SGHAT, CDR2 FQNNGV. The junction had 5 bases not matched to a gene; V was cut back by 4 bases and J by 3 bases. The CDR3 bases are TGTGCCAGCAGCTCCTTAGCGGGATACTACGAGCAGTACTTC. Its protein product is CASSSLAGYYEQYF.

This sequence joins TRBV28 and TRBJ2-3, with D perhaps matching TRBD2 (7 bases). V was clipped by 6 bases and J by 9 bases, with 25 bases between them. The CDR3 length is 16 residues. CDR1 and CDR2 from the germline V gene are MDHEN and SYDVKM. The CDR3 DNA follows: TGTGCCAGCAGCAAAGGGTCGGGGGGCGCATTTTTCACGCAGTATTTT. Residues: CASSKGSGGAFFTQYF. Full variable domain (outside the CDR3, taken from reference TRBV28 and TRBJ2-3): DVKVTQSSRYLVKRTGEKVFLECVQDMDHENMFWYRQDPGLGLRLIYFSYDVKMKEKGDIPEGYSVSREKKERFSLILESASTNQTSMYLCASSKGSGGAFFTQYFGPGTRLTVL.

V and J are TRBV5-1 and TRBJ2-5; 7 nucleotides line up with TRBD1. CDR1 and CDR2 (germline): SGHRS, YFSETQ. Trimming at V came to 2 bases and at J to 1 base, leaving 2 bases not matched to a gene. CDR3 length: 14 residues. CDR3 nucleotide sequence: TGCGCCAGCAGCTTACAGGGGCGCCAAGAGACCCAGTACTTC. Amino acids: CASSLQGRQETQYF.

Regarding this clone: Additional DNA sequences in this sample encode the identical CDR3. In DNA form, the CDR3 reads TGCGCCAGCAGCTTGGGTTCAGGGGGCCTCTACGAGCAGTACTTC. It specifies CASSLGSGGLYEQYF. This chain uses TRBV5-1 with TRBJ2-7; the match to TRBD1 covers 8 bases. J gave up 3 bases and V 0 bases, and 5 bases lay outside the gene matches. This CDR3 contains 15 residues. CDR1 is SGHRS and CDR2 is YFSETQ in the germline V gene. Full variable domain (remainder filled in from reference TRBV5-1 and TRBJ2-7): KAGVTQTPRYLIKTRGQQVTLSCSPISGHRSVSWYQQTPGQGLQFLFEYFSETQRNKGNFPGRFSGRQFSNSRSEMNVSTLELGDSALYLCASSLGSGGLYEQYFGPGTRLTVT.

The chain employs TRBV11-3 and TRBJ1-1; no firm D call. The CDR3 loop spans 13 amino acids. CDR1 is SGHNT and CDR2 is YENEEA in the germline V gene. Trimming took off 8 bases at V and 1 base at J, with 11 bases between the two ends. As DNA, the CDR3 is TGTGCCAGCGCCACGACATCGAACACTGAAGCTTTCTTT. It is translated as CASATTSNTEAFF.

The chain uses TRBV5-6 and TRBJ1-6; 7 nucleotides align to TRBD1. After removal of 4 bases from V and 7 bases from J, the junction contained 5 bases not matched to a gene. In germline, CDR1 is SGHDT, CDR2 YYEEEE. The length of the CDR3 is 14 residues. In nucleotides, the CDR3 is TGTGCCAGCAGCATAGGGACAGCAAATTCACCCCTCCACTTT. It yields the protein CASSIGTANSPLHF.

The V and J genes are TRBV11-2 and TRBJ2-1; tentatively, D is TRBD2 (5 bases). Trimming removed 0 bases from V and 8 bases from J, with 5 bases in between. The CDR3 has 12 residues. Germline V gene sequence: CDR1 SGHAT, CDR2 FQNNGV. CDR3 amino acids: CASSLERDEQFF. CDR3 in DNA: TGTGCCAGCAGCTTAGAGAGGGATGAGCAGTTCTTC.

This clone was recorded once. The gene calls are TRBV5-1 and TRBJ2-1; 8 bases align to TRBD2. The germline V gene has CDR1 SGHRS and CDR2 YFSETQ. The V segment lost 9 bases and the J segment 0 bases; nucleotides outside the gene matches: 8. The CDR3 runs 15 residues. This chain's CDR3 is CATTGGGNSYNEQFF. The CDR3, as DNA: TGCGCCACCACAGGCGGGGGGAACTCCTACAATGAGCAGTTCTTC.

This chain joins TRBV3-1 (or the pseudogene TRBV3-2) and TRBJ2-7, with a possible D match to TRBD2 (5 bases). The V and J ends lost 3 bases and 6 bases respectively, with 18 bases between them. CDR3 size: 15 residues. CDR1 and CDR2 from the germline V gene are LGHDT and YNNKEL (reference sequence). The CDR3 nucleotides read TGTGCCAGCAGCCACGGGATGGGGTTTTGGGGCGAGCAGTACTTC. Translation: CASSHGMGFWGEQYF.